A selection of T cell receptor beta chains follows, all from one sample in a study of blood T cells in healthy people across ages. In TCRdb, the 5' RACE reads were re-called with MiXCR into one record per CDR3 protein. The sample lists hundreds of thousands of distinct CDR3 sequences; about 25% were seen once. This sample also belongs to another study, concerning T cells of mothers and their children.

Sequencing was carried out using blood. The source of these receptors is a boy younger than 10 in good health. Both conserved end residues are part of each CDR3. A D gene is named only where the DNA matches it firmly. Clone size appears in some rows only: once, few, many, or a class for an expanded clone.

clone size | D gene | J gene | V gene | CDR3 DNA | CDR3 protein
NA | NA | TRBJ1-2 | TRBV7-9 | TGTGCCAGCCGCCCGGACACCTATGGCTACACCTTC | CASRPDTYGYTF
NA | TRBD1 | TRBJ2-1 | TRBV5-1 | TGCGCCAGCAGCTTTGGGACAGAGTACAATGAGCAGTTCTTC | CASSFGTEYNEQFF
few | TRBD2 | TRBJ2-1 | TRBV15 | TGTGCCACCAGCAGAGCTAGCGGGACTTACAATGAGCAGTTCTTC | CATSRASGTYNEQFF
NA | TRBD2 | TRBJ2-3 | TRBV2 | TGTGCCAGCAGTTGGAGCGGGGCGGACACAGATACGCAGTATTTT | CASSWSGADTDTQYF
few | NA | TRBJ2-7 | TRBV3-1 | TGTGCCAGCAGCCAAGCGTCCATAACAGGCTCCGAGCAGTACTTC | CASSQASITGSEQYF
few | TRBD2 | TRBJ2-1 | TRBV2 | TGTGCCAGCAGTGCTCCTAGCGGTGACTCCTACAATGAGCAGTTCTTC | CASSAPSGDSYNEQFF
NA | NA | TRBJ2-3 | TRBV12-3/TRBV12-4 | TGTGCCAGCAGTTGGGATACCAGAGGTGCAGATACGCAGTATTTT | CASSWDTRGADTQYF
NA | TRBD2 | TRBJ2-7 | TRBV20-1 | TGCAGTGCTAGAGATCTAGCGGGAGTTGTCGAGCAGTACTTC | CSARDLAGVVEQYF
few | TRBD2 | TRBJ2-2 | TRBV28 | TGTGCCAGCAGTTCCCCGATCGGGGTAGCGGGAGTATCCGGGGAGCTGTTTTTT | CASSSPIGVAGVSGELFF
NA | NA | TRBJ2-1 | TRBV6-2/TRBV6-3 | TGTGCCAGCAGTTACTCTTCTAATGAGCAGTTCTTC | CASSYSSNEQFF
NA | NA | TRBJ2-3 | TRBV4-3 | TGCGCCAGCAGCCAAGGGTCCGGGGTTAGCACAGATACGCAGTATTTT | CASSQGSGVSTDTQYF
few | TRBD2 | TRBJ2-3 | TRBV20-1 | TGCAGTGCTAGCGGTAGCGGGATAGGCACAGATACGCAGTATTTT | CSASGSGIGTDTQYF
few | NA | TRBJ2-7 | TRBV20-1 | TGCAGTGCTAAGGCGGGGTCCGAGCAGTACTTC | CSAKAGSEQYF
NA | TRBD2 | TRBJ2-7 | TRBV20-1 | TGCAGTGCTAGCCGCGGACTAGTCTACGAGCAGTACTTC | CSASRGLVYEQYF
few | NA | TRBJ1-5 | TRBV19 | TGTGCCAGTATGTGGGGCAGGGGAAATCAGCCCCAGCATTTT | CASMWGRGNQPQHF
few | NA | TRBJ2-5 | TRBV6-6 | TGTGCCAGCAACGAAGGCGAGACCCAGTACTTC | CASNEGETQYF
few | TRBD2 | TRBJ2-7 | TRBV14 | TGTGCCAGCAGCCAAACGAGTTATCTAGCGGCCTCCTACGAGCAGTACTTC | CASSQTSYLAASYEQYF
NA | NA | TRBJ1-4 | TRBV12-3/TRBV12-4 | TGTGCCAGCAGTGACCCAGAGGCAACTAATGAAAAACTGTTTTTT | CASSDPEATNEKLFF
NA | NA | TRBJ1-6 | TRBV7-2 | TGTGCCAGCAGCTTCCTCAGCGCCCCTAATTCACCCCTCCACTTT | CASSFLSAPNSPLHF
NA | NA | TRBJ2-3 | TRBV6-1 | TGTGCCAGCAGAGCTACCGGTGGCCCAGATACGCAGTATTTT | CASRATGGPDTQYF
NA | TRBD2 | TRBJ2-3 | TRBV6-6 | TGTGCCAGCAGTTCTTCCCCTCGCGGGGGGATCACAGATACGCAGTATTTT | CASSSSPRGGITDTQYF
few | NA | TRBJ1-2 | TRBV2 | TGTGCCAGCAGTGAAGAGGGCTATGGCTACACCTTC | CASSEEGYGYTF
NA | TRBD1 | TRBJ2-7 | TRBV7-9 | TGTGCCAGCAGCCAGCCGGGACAGGGCACCTACGAGCAGTACTTC | CASSQPGQGTYEQYF
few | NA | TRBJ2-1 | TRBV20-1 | TGCAGTGCTTCGCAGGGGGGCAATGAGCAGTTCTTC | CSASQGGNEQFF
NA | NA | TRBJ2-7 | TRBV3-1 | TGTGCCAGCAGCCAAGATTCCATCTACGAGCAGTACTTC | CASSQDSIYEQYF
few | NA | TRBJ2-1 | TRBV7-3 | TGTGCCAGCAGCTTAGACCGGCACAATGAGCAGTTCTTC | CASSLDRHNEQFF
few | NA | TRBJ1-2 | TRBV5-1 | TGCGCCAGCAGCTTACAGGGTAGTGAAGGCTACACCTTC | CASSLQGSEGYTF
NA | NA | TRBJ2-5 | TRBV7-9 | TGTGCCAGCAGTCGTGGACTCATACCCGGGATCCCACAAGAGACCCAGTACTTC | CASSRGLIPGIPQETQYF
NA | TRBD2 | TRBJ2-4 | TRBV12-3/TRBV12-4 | TGTGCCAGCAGTGACGGCCTAGCGGGGGGGAAGGCCAAAAACATTCAGTACTTC | CASSDGLAGGKAKNIQYF
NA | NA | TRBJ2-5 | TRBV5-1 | TGCGCCAGCAGCCGGAGGGGCGGGGTCCAAGAGACCCAGTACTTC | CASSRRGGVQETQYF
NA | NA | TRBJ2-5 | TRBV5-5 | TGTGCCAGCAGCTTGGAAGGCTGGGCGTACCAAGAGACCCAGTACTTC | CASSLEGWAYQETQYF
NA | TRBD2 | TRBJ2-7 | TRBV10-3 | TGTGCCATCAGTGAGTCGGGACTAGCCTACAATGAGCAGCTCTTC | CAISESGLAYNEQLF
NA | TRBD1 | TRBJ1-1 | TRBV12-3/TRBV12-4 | TGTGCCAGCAGTCCCCGGGACAGGGGATCGGTCCCTGAAGCTTTCTTT | CASSPRDRGSVPEAFF
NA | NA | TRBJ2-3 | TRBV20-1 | TGCAGTGCTAGTTCCGTGCGTGGCACAGATACGCAGTATTTT | CSASSVRGTDTQYF
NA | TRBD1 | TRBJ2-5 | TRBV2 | TGTGCCAGCAGGACAGGGGACGGTCCCGGGGAGACCCAGTACTTC | CASRTGDGPGETQYF
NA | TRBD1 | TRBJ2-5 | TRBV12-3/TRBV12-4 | TGTGCCAGCAGTTCCCCGGGCGGGACAGGGGGAGAGACCCAGTACTTC | CASSSPGGTGGETQYF
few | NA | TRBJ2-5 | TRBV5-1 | TGCGCCAGCAGCTTAAACGGGGGGCCCCTCCGGGGCGAGACCCAGTACTTC | CASSLNGGPLRGETQYF
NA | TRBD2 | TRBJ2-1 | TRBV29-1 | TGCAGCGCCAGACGACCTGGCGGGAGGTTAAATGAGCAGTTCTTC | CSARRPGGRLNEQFF
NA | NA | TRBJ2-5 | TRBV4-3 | TGCGCCAGCAGCCATGGGTGGGGGATGGAGACCCAGTACTTC | CASSHGWGMETQYF
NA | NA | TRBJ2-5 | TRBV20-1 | TGCAGTGCTAGTATCAACAGCTTGCAAGAGACCCAGTACTTC | CSASINSLQETQYF
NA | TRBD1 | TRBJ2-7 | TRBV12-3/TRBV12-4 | TGTGCCAGCAACACCGGGACAGGCAAGCAGTACTTC | CASNTGTGKQYF
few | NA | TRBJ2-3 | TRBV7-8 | TGTGCCAGCAGCTTAGACAGGGTGGATACGCAGTATTTT | CASSLDRVDTQYF
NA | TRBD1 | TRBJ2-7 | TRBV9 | TGTGCCAGCAGCGTAGGGGGGACAGCAATTCGGTCCGAGCAGTACTTC | CASSVGGTAIRSEQYF
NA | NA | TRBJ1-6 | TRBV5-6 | TGTGCCAGCAGCTTGCCAGAAGACCCTTCACCCCTCCACTTT | CASSLPEDPSPLHF
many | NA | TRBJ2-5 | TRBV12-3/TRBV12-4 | TGTGCCAGCAGTTTAGCCTGGACGGCGGTCCAAGAGACCCAGTACTTC | CASSLAWTAVQETQYF
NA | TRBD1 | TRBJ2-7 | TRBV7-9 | TGTGCCAGCAGCTTCCTGACAGGGATGAGCTACGAGCAGTACTTC | CASSFLTGMSYEQYF
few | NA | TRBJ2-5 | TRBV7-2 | TGTGCCAGCAGCTTAGGGGGCAACGGGGAGACCCAGTACTTC | CASSLGGNGETQYF
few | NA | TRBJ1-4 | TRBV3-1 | TGTGCCAGCTCACATGGACAGAGGAATGAAAAACTGTTTTTT | CASSHGQRNEKLFF
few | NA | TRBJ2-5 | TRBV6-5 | TGTGCCAGCAGTTCCACCTCCACCCAGTACTTC | CASSSTSTQYF
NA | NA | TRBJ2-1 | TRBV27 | TGTGCCAGCAGTTTATCGGCGCCGAGCTCCTACAATGAGCAGTTCTTC | CASSLSAPSSYNEQFF
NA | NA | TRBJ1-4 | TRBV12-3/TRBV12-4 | TGTGCCAGCAGCCTCGGATCCGAAAAACTGTTTTTT | CASSLGSEKLFF
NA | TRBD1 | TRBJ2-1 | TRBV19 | TGTGCCAGTAGTGACAGGGTGGGCGATGAGCAGTTCTTC | CASSDRVGDEQFF
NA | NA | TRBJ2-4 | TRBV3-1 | TGTGCCAGCAGCCATGACCTAAGGTCCAAAAACATTCAGTACTTC | CASSHDLRSKNIQYF
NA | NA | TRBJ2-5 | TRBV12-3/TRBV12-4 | TGTGCCAGCAGTTTAGCGCCTGGAGTAGAGACCCAGTACTTC | CASSLAPGVETQYF
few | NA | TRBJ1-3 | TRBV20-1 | TGCAGTGCTAGAGAGGGCGAAAACACCATATATTTT | CSAREGENTIYF
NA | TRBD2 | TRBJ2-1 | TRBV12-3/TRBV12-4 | TGTGCCAGCAGTTTTCGCGGGAGGGGGAATGAGCAGTTCTTC | CASSFRGRGNEQFF
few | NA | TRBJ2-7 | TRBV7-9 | TGTGCCAGCAGCTTAAGGGCCGACGGGAGAGTCCACGAGCAGTACTTC | CASSLRADGRVHEQYF
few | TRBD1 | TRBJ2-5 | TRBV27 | TGTGCCAGCAGTTTTTATCGGACAGGGCAAGAGACCCAGTACTTC | CASSFYRTGQETQYF
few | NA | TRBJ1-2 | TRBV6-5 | TGTGCCAGCAGTTATGGGGGGTCGCGAGGCTACACCTTC | CASSYGGSRGYTF